A selection of T cell receptor beta chains follows, all from one sample in a study of blood T cell repertoires in COVID-19. Sequenced by immunoSEQ multiplex PCR; TCRdb stores in-frame clones only, minus some. The sample records tens of thousands of clones, around 74% being singletons. Specimen: peripheral blood. These receptors all come from a man aged 65 to 85 with COVID-19, enrolled during active disease. The CDR3 runs from the conserved cysteine through the conserved F or W. Clone size is not always given. Where it is, it says once, few, many or a class for expanded clones.

v_gene | abundance | CDR3aa
TRBV27 | few | CASSPDRSSGNTIYF
TRBV6-1 | - | CASSEGQGIYNEKLFF
TRBV23-1 | - | CASSQAGTGNQETQYF
TRBV7-9 | - | CASSLTRTENTEAFF
TRBV24-1 | - | CATSDRGSFFYNEQFF
TRBV6-6 | - | CASSSPSGQGGGEQYF
TRBV28 | - | CASSLTGGVEQFF
TRBV4-3 | - | CASSPYFSPRETQYF
TRBV5-1 | - | CASSLVGTSADTQYF
TRBV6-2/TRBV6-3 | - | CASSYEGSYEQYF
TRBV4-1 | - | CASSQEPQGAPPDTQYF
TRBV28 | - | CASSFPGQGVDFF
TRBV2 | many | CASDPMAGFNYGYTF
TRBV4-2 | - | CASSQVQGGSYEQYF
TRBV4-2 | once | CATRLEGVTNYGYTF
TRBV7-2 | - | CASSSSGGRVDTF
TRBV16 | - | CASSQAGGTQETQYF
TRBV24-1 | - | CATSKGNNQPQHF
TRBV15 | - | CATRQGGTDTQYF
TRBV28 | once | CASRQGGDTQYF
TRBV28 | many | CASSQGQITGNTIYF
TRBV28 | few | CASSLFSGRFPGELFF
TRBV20-1 | once | CSASRPGLYEQYF
TRBV18 | - | CASSPWRGTEAFF
TRBV2 | - | CASSEGPQGPGANVLTF
TRBV10-3 | - | CAISPETVNTGELFF
TRBV19 | - | CASSITGDNQPQHF
TRBV28 | - | CASQTLVRYLAENYEQYF
TRBV5-4 | - | CASSQGQIHEQYF